The rows below give T cell receptor beta chains drawn from one sample of a study of metastatic and nonmetastatic thyroid tumors. TCRdb re-clonotyped the PCR reads via MiXCR. Among 20,000 to 25,000 clones, around 21% were seen once, and the ten largest hold 27%. Sample: blood. These receptors were collected from a female donor with papillary thyroid cancer or a benign thyroid nodule (not recorded which). Some clones in this sample may be carry-over from other donors' samples. CDR3s include the opening cysteine and the closing phenylalanine or tryptophan. A D gene is named only where the DNA matches it firmly. The size entry is marked missing in some rows and otherwise reads once, few, many or a size class.

clone size: many
J gene: TRBJ2-1
V gene: TRBV20-1
D gene: TRBD2
CDR3 protein: CSARRGLAGLGNEQFF
CDR3 DNA: TGCAGTGCTAGAAGGGGACTAGCGGGGTTGGGTAATGAGCAGTTCTTC

clone size: medium-sized
J gene: TRBJ2-3
V gene: TRBV6-2/TRBV6-3
D gene: TRBD1
CDR3 protein: CASSDRVGGDTQYF
CDR3 DNA: TGTGCCAGCAGTGACAGGGTAGGGGGAGATACGCAGTATTTT

clone size: medium-sized
J gene: TRBJ2-7
V gene: TRBV27
D gene: -
CDR3 protein: CASSTRFAGTSPVNEQYF
CDR3 DNA: TGTGCCAGCAGTACCCGGTTTGCGGGGACCTCTCCCGTTAACGAGCAGTACTTC

clone size: many
J gene: TRBJ2-2
V gene: TRBV12-1
D gene: -
CDR3 protein: CASSSHGGGLAGDEFTGELFF
CDR3 DNA: TGTGCCAGCAGCTCCCACGGAGGGGGACTAGCGGGAGATGAGTTCACCGGGGAGCTGTTTTTT

clone size: many
J gene: TRBJ1-1
V gene: TRBV12-3/TRBV12-4
D gene: -
CDR3 protein: CASSFGGANTEAFF
CDR3 DNA: TGTGCCAGCAGTTTTGGCGGGGCGAACACTGAAGCTTTCTTT

clone size: medium-sized
J gene: TRBJ1-5
V gene: TRBV20-1
D gene: TRBD1
CDR3 protein: CSPGQANQPQHF
CDR3 DNA: TGCAGCCCGGGACAGGCGAATCAGCCCCAGCATTTT

clone size: -
J gene: TRBJ2-1
V gene: TRBV5-1
D gene: TRBD2
CDR3 protein: CASSSGLAGGNEQFF
CDR3 DNA: TGCGCCAGCAGCTCGGGACTAGCGGGGGGCAATGAGCAGTTCTTC

clone size: once
J gene: TRBJ2-2
V gene: TRBV20-1
D gene: TRBD2
CDR3 protein: CSARTSGGAYTGDLFF
CDR3 DNA: TGCAGTGCTAGGACTAGCGGGGGTGCGTACACCGGGGATCTGTTTTTT

clone size: many
J gene: TRBJ2-2
V gene: TRBV11-2
D gene: -
CDR3 protein: CASSSKPGHLNTGELFF
CDR3 DNA: TGTGCCAGCAGCTCAAAACCGGGACACCTAAACACCGGGGAGCTGTTTTTT

clone size: -
J gene: TRBJ2-1
V gene: TRBV6-1
D gene: -
CDR3 protein: CASSPSAEQFF
CDR3 DNA: TGTGCCAGCAGTCCTAGCGCTGAGCAGTTCTTC

clone size: few
J gene: TRBJ2-7
V gene: TRBV5-8
D gene: TRBD1
CDR3 protein: CASSLEGDRGSYEQYF
CDR3 DNA: TGTGCCAGCAGCTTGGAGGGGGACAGGGGGTCCTACGAGCAGTACTTC

clone size: many
J gene: TRBJ1-1
V gene: TRBV3-1
D gene: -
CDR3 protein: CASSRGGDTEAFF
CDR3 DNA: TGTGCCAGCAGTCGGGGGGGGGACACTGAAGCTTTCTTT

clone size: medium-sized
J gene: TRBJ1-2
V gene: TRBV19
D gene: -
CDR3 protein: CASEDRNYGYTF
CDR3 DNA: TGTGCCAGCGAAGACAGGAACTATGGCTACACCTTC

clone size: -
J gene: TRBJ2-7
V gene: TRBV20-1
D gene: TRBD2
CDR3 protein: CSARDGAGKNEQYF
CDR3 DNA: TGCAGTGCTAGAGATGGAGCGGGAAAGAACGAGCAGTACTTC

clone size: many
J gene: TRBJ2-5
V gene: TRBV6-1
D gene: -
CDR3 protein: CASSDAYVMAGTGETQYF
CDR3 DNA: TGTGCCAGCAGTGACGCCTATGTGATGGCGGGAACGGGGGAGACCCAGTACTTC

clone size: many
J gene: TRBJ1-1
V gene: TRBV28
D gene: -
CDR3 protein: CASFGGQMNTEAFF
CDR3 DNA: TGTGCCAGCTTTGGCGGACAGATGAACACTGAAGCTTTCTTT

clone size: many
J gene: TRBJ2-1
V gene: TRBV9
D gene: -
CDR3 protein: CASSVSPSGHDEQFF
CDR3 DNA: TGTGCCAGCAGCGTAAGCCCCAGCGGTCATGATGAGCAGTTCTTC

clone size: many
J gene: TRBJ2-2
V gene: TRBV6-4
D gene: -
CDR3 protein: CASSEQAVRNTGELFF
CDR3 DNA: TGTGCCAGCAGTGAGCAGGCAGTCCGGAACACCGGGGAGCTGTTTTTT

clone size: few
J gene: TRBJ2-7
V gene: TRBV27
D gene: -
CDR3 protein: CAIIRTGPYEQYF
CDR3 DNA: TGTGCCATCATCCGTACGGGGCCCTACGAGCAGTACTTC

clone size: many
J gene: TRBJ2-5
V gene: TRBV7-3
D gene: -
CDR3 protein: CASSLGGVQETQYF
CDR3 DNA: TGTGCCAGCAGCTTAGGCGGGGTCCAAGAGACCCAGTACTTC

clone size: -
J gene: TRBJ2-1
V gene: TRBV19
D gene: TRBD1
CDR3 protein: CASRNRGNYNEQFF
CDR3 DNA: TGTGCCAGTAGAAACAGGGGGAACTACAATGAGCAGTTCTTC

clone size: -
J gene: TRBJ2-1
V gene: TRBV30
D gene: TRBD2
CDR3 protein: CAWGGERDWDEQFF
CDR3 DNA: TGTGCCTGGGGGGGAGAGCGGGATTGGGATGAGCAGTTCTTC

clone size: many
J gene: TRBJ2-2
V gene: TRBV19
D gene: TRBD2
CDR3 protein: CASRDGRGKTNTGELFF
CDR3 DNA: TGTGCCAGTAGAGACGGGCGGGGGAAAACGAACACCGGGGAGCTGTTTTTT

clone size: many
J gene: TRBJ2-5
V gene: TRBV14
D gene: -
CDR3 protein: CASSQKLNSQETQYF
CDR3 DNA: TGTGCCAGCAGCCAAAAACTTAACAGCCAAGAGACCCAGTACTTC

clone size: many
J gene: TRBJ1-1
V gene: TRBV6-4
D gene: -
CDR3 protein: CASSPSPGNTEAFF
CDR3 DNA: TGTGCCAGCAGTCCATCGCCTGGGAACACTGAAGCTTTCTTT

clone size: many
J gene: TRBJ1-5
V gene: TRBV12-3/TRBV12-4
D gene: -
CDR3 protein: CASSLTGNQPQHF
CDR3 DNA: TGTGCCAGCAGTTTAACAGGCAATCAGCCCCAGCATTTT

clone size: many
J gene: TRBJ2-7
V gene: TRBV24-1
D gene: -
CDR3 protein: CATSDPGEGDEQYF
CDR3 DNA: TGTGCCACCAGTGATCCAGGGGAAGGAGACGAGCAGTACTTC

clone size: many
J gene: TRBJ2-5
V gene: TRBV11-2
D gene: -
CDR3 protein: CASSLDPGREDYF
CDR3 DNA: TGTGCCAGCAGCTTAGACCCGGGCAGGGAGGACTACTTC

clone size: medium-sized
J gene: TRBJ2-1
V gene: TRBV20-1
D gene: -
CDR3 protein: CSASGRFSYNEQFF
CDR3 DNA: TGCAGTGCTAGTGGTAGATTCTCCTACAATGAGCAGTTCTTC

clone size: few
J gene: TRBJ1-5
V gene: TRBV6-2/TRBV6-3
D gene: -
CDR3 protein: CASSSVPTGSSNQPQHF
CDR3 DNA: TGTGCCAGCAGTTCTGTACCTACAGGGTCGAGCAATCAGCCCCAGCATTTT

clone size: -
J gene: TRBJ1-1
V gene: TRBV20-1
D gene: TRBD1
CDR3 protein: CSAADRVNTEAFF
CDR3 DNA: TGCAGTGCTGCCGACAGGGTTAACACTGAAGCTTTCTTT

clone size: many
J gene: TRBJ2-1
V gene: TRBV19
D gene: TRBD1
CDR3 protein: CASSFLGQARWFF
CDR3 DNA: TGTGCCAGTAGTTTCCTCGGACAGGCTAGGTGGTTCTTC

clone size: many
J gene: TRBJ1-6
V gene: TRBV6-1
D gene: TRBD1
CDR3 protein: CAISRTGDNSPLHF
CDR3 DNA: TGTGCCATTTCCCGGACAGGGGATAATTCACCCCTCCACTTT

clone size: once
J gene: TRBJ2-3
V gene: TRBV20-1
D gene: TRBD2
CDR3 protein: CSARPGTSGIREYF
CDR3 DNA: TGCAGTGCTAGGCCGGGGACTAGCGGGATTCGGGAGTATTTT

clone size: -
J gene: TRBJ2-5
V gene: TRBV20-1
D gene: TRBD2
CDR3 protein: CSAHISGLAVEETHYF
CDR3 DNA: TGCAGTGCTCATATTTCGGGACTAGCGGTGGAAGAGACCCATTACTTC

clone size: -
J gene: TRBJ1-2
V gene: TRBV3-1
D gene: -
CDR3 protein: CASSHGTGSGYGYTF
CDR3 DNA: TGTGCCAGCAGCCACGGGACGGGGTCAGGCTATGGCTACACCTTC

clone size: many
J gene: TRBJ2-5
V gene: TRBV28
D gene: TRBD1
CDR3 protein: CASSPRDRAQKTQYF
CDR3 DNA: TGTGCCAGCAGTCCCCGGGACAGGGCCCAGAAGACCCAGTACTTC

clone size: many
J gene: TRBJ1-4
V gene: TRBV5-4
D gene: -
CDR3 protein: CASSLGGRGEKLFF
CDR3 DNA: TGTGCCAGCAGCCTCGGGGGGAGAGGTGAAAAACTGTTTTTT

clone size: many
J gene: TRBJ1-2
V gene: TRBV7-8
D gene: -
CDR3 protein: CASSPRTANYGYTF
CDR3 DNA: TGTGCCAGCAGCCCCAGGACGGCTAACTATGGCTACACCTTC

clone size: many
J gene: TRBJ2-3
V gene: TRBV14
D gene: -
CDR3 protein: CASRQTSGTTDTQYF
CDR3 DNA: TGTGCCAGCAGACAGACTAGTGGGACCACAGATACGCAGTATTTT

clone size: large
J gene: TRBJ2-3
V gene: TRBV6-4
D gene: -
CDR3 protein: CASSPEGHTDTQYF
CDR3 DNA: TGTGCCAGCAGCCCGGAGGGGCACACAGATACGCAGTATTTT

clone size: many
J gene: TRBJ2-1
V gene: TRBV7-9
D gene: TRBD1
CDR3 protein: CASSTGTGANEQFF
CDR3 DNA: TGTGCCAGCAGCACCGGGACAGGGGCAAATGAGCAGTTCTTC

clone size: -
J gene: TRBJ2-1
V gene: TRBV9
D gene: -
CDR3 protein: CASSARTGLTYNEQFF
CDR3 DNA: TGTGCCAGCAGCGCCCGAACAGGACTTACCTACAATGAGCAGTTCTTC

clone size: many
J gene: TRBJ2-1
V gene: TRBV30
D gene: TRBD2
CDR3 protein: CAWSRLAGVGEQFF
CDR3 DNA: TGTGCCTGGAGTCGCCTAGCGGGGGTGGGTGAGCAGTTCTTC

clone size: -
J gene: TRBJ2-7
V gene: TRBV20-1
D gene: -
CDR3 protein: CSSRDFSGRLYEQYF
CDR3 DNA: TGCAGTTCTAGAGATTTTAGTGGGAGACTCTACGAGCAGTACTTC

clone size: few
J gene: TRBJ1-6
V gene: TRBV7-2
D gene: -
CDR3 protein: CASSFGWGGVASPLHF
CDR3 DNA: TGTGCCAGCAGCTTTGGTTGGGGCGGAGTAGCTTCACCCCTCCACTTT

clone size: many
J gene: TRBJ2-2
V gene: TRBV5-1
D gene: TRBD2
CDR3 protein: CASSTGTSDLTGELFF
CDR3 DNA: TGCGCCAGCAGCACCGGGACTAGTGATTTGACCGGGGAGCTGTTTTTT

clone size: few
J gene: TRBJ2-7
V gene: TRBV19
D gene: TRBD1
CDR3 protein: CASSAWDRVYDQYF
CDR3 DNA: TGTGCCAGTAGTGCCTGGGACAGGGTTTACGATCAGTACTTC

clone size: many
J gene: TRBJ2-2
V gene: TRBV12-3/TRBV12-4
D gene: -
CDR3 protein: CASSFIGRSTGELFF
CDR3 DNA: TGTGCCAGCAGTTTTATCGGTCGCAGCACCGGGGAGCTGTTTTTT

clone size: many
J gene: TRBJ2-2
V gene: TRBV10-3
D gene: TRBD2
CDR3 protein: CAITDTLAGEHTGELFF
CDR3 DNA: TGTGCCATCACTGATACTCTAGCGGGGGAACACACCGGGGAGCTGTTTTTT

clone size: many
J gene: TRBJ1-3
V gene: TRBV10-3
D gene: -
CDR3 protein: CASLAGVSGNTIYF
CDR3 DNA: TGTGCCAGCCTGGCGGGGGTTTCTGGAAACACCATATATTTT

clone size: many
J gene: TRBJ1-1
V gene: TRBV19
D gene: TRBD1
CDR3 protein: CASSTRTGERTEAFF
CDR3 DNA: TGTGCCAGTAGTACTCGGACAGGGGAGAGAACTGAAGCTTTCTTT

clone size: many
J gene: TRBJ1-1
V gene: TRBV7-3
D gene: -
CDR3 protein: CASSSQVGDTEAFF
CDR3 DNA: TGTGCCAGCAGCTCCCAGGTGGGGGACACTGAAGCTTTCTTT

clone size: many
J gene: TRBJ2-3
V gene: TRBV6-4
D gene: -
CDR3 protein: CASSEGPTDTQYF
CDR3 DNA: TGTGCCAGCAGTGAGGGTCCCACAGATACGCAGTATTTT

clone size: many
J gene: TRBJ1-1
V gene: TRBV2
D gene: -
CDR3 protein: CASRPHLRARGTEAFF
CDR3 DNA: TGTGCCAGCAGACCACACCTCAGGGCCCGCGGGACTGAAGCTTTCTTT